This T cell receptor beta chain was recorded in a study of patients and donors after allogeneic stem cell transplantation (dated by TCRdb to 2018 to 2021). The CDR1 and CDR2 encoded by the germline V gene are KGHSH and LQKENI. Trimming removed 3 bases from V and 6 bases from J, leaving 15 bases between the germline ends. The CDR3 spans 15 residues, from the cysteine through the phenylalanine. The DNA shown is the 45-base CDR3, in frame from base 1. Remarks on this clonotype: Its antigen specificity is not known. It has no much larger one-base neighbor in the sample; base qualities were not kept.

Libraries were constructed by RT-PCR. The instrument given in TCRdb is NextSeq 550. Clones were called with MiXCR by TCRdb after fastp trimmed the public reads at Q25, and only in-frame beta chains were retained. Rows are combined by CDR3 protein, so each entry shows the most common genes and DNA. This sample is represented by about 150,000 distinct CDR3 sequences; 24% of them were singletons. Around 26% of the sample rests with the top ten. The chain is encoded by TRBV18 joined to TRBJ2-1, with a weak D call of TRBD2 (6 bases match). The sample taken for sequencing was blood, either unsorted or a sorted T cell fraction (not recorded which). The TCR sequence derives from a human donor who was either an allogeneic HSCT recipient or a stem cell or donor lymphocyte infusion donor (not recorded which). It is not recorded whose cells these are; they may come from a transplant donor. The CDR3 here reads CASSPVRGSGNEQFF. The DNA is TGTGCCAGCTCACCGGTACGGGGGTCAGGCAATGAGCAGTTCTTC.